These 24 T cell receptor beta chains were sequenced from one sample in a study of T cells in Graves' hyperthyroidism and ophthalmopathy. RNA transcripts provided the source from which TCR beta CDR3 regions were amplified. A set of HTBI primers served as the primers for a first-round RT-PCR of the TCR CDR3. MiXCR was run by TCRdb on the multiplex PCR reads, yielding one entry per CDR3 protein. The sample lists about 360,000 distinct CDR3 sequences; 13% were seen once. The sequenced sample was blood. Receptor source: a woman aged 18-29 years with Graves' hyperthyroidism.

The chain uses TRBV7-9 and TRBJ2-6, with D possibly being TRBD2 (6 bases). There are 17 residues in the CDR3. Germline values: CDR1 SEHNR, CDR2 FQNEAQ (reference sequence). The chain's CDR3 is CASTRAGLSSGANVLTF. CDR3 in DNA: TGTGCATCAACCCGCGCAGGACTATCCTCTGGGGCCAACGTCCTGACTTTC.

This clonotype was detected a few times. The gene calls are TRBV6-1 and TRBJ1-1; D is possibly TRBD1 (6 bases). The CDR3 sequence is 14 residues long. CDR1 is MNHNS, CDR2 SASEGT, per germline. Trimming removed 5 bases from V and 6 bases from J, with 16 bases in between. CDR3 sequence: CASSRDMGGAEAFF. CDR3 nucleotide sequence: TGTGCCAGCAGTAGGGACATGGGCGGAGCTGAAGCTTTCTTT.

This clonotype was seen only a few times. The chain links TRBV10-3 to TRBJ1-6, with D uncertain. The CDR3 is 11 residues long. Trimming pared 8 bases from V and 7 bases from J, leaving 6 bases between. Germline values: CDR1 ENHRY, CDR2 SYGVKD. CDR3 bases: TGTGCCATCCCCCCCAATTCACCCCTCCACTTT. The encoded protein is CAIPPNSPLHF.

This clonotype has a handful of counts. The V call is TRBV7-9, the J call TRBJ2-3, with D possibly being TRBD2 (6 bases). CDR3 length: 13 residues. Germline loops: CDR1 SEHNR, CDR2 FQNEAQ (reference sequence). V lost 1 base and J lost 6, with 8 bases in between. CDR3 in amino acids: CASSLGDSDTQYF. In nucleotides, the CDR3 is TGTGCCAGCAGCTTAGGGGACTCTGATACGCAGTATTTT.

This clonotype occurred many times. The CDR3 sequence is CAISESQGEEQYF. The CDR3 nucleotides read TGTGCCATCAGTGAGTCACAGGGAGAGGAGCAGTACTTC. J is TRBJ2-7 and V is TRBV10-3; perhaps TRBD1 as D (6 bases). CDR3 length: 13 amino acids. Between the trimmed V and J ends, which lost 0 bases and 7 bases, there was a span of 10 bases. Germline assignment: CDR1 ENHRY and CDR2 SYGVKD.

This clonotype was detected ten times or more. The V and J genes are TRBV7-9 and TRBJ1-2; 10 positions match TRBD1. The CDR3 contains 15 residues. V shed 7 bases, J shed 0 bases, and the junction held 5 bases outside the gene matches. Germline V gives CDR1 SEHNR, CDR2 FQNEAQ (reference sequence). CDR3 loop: CASTRGTGANYGYTF. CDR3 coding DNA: TGTGCCAGCACGAGAGGGACAGGGGCTAACTATGGCTACACCTTC.

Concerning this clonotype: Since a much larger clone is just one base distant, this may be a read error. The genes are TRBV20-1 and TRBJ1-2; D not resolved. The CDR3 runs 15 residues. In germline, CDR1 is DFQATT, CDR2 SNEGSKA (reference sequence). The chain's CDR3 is CSTRGQRRPNYGYTF. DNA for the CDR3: TGCAGTACTAGAGGCCAGCGCAGGCCTAACTATGGCTACACCTTC.

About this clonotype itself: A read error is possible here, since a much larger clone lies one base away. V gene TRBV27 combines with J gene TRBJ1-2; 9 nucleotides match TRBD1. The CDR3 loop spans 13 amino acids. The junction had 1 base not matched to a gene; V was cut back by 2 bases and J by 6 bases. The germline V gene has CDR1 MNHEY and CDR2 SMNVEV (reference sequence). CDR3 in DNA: TGTGCCAGCAGTTTAGGGACAGGGCATGGCTACACCTTC. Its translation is CASSLGTGHGYTF.

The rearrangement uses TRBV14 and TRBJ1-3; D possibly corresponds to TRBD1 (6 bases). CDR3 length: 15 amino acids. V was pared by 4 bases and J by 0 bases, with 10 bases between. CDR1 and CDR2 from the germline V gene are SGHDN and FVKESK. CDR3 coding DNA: TGTGCCAGCAGCCGAGACAGGAACTCTGGAAACACCATATATTTT. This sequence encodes CASSRDRNSGNTIYF. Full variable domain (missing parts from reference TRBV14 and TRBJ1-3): EAGVTQFPSHSVIEKGQTVTLRCDPISGHDNLYWYRRVMGKEIKFLLHFVKESKQDESGMPNNRFLAERTGGTYSTLKVQPAELEDSGVYFCASSRDRNSGNTIYFGEGSWLTVV.

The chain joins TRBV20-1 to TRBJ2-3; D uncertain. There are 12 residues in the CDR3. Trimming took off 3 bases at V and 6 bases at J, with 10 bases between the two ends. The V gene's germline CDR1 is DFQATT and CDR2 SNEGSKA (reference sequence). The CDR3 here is CSASRPSDTQYF. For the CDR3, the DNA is TGCAGTGCTAGTAGGCCGTCGGATACGCAGTATTTT.

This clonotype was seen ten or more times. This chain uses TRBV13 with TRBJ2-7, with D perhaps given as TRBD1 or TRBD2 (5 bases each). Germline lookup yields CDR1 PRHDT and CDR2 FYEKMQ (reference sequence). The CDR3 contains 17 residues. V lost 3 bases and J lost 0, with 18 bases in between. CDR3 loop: CASSFEGPGFSSYEQYF. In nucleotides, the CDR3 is TGTGCCAGCAGCTTTGAGGGGCCGGGATTTAGCTCCTACGAGCAGTACTTC. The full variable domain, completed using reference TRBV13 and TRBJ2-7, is AAGVIQSPRHLIKEKRETATLKCYPIPRHDTVYWYQQGPGQDPQFLISFYEKMQSDKGSIPDRFSAQQFSDYHSELNMSSLELGDSALYFCASSFEGPGFSSYEQYFGPGTRLTVT.

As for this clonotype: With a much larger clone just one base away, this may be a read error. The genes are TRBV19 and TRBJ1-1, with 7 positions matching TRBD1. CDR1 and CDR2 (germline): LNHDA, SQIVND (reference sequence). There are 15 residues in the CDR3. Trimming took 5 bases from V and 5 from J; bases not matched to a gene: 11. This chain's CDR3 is CASSPHEGQQTEAFF. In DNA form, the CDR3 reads TGTGCCAGTAGTCCTCATGAGGGACAGCAAACTGAAGCTTTCTTT.

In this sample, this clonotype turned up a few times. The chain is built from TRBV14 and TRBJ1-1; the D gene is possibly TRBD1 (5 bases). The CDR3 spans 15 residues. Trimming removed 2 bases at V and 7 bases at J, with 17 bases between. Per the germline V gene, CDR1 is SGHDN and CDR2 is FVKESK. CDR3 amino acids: CASSQSQDMGGEAFF. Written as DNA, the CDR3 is TGTGCCAGCAGCCAATCCCAGGATATGGGGGGTGAAGCTTTCTTT.

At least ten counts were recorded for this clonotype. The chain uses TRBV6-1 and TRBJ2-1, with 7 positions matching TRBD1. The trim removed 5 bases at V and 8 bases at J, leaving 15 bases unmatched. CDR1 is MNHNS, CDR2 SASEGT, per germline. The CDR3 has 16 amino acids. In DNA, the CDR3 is TGTGCCAGCAGTCTCCTAATCCGGGACAGAGGGCATGAGCAGTTCTTC. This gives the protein CASSLLIRDRGHEQFF.

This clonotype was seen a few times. The CDR3 loop is CASSYSSGGGTGELFF. The CDR3 nucleotides are TGTGCCAGCAGTTACTCCAGCGGGGGGGGAACCGGGGAGCTGTTTTTT. The chain uses TRBV6-5 and TRBJ2-2; TRBD2 matches at 10 bases. Germline V gene lookup returns CDR1 MNHEY and CDR2 SVGAGI. The CDR3 runs 16 residues. V shed 0 bases and J 5 bases; nucleotides not matched to a gene: 3.

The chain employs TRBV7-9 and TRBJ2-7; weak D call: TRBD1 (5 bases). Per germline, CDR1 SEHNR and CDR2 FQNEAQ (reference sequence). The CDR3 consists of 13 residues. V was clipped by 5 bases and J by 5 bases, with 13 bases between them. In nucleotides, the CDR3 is TGTGCCAGCAGCCCTAGGGGCCCTGACGAGCAGTACTTC. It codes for CASSPRGPDEQYF. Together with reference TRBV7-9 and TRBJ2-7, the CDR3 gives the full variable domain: DTGVSQNPRHKITKRGQNVTFRCDPISEHNRLYWYRQTLGQGPEFLTYFQNEAQLEKSRLLSDRFSAERPKGSFSTLEIQRTEQGDSAMYLCASSPRGPDEQYFGPGTRLTVT.

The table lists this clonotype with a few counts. This CDR3 reads CSAGRTAQETQYF. The CDR3, as DNA: TGCAGTGCTGGACGGACGGCCCAAGAGACCCAGTACTTC. The chain carries TRBV20-1 and TRBJ2-5; no firm D call. CDR1 DFQATT and CDR2 SNEGSKA come from the germline V gene (reference sequence). The CDR3 loop spans 13 amino acids. Trimming pared 5 bases from V and 1 base from J, leaving 11 bases between.

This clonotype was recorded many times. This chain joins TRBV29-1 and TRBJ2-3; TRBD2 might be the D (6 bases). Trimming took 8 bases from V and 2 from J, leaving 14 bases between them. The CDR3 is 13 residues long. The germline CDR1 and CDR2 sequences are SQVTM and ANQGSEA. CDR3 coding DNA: TGCAGCTCCCGGGACTCCCTCACAGATACGCAGTATTTT. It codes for CSSRDSLTDTQYF.

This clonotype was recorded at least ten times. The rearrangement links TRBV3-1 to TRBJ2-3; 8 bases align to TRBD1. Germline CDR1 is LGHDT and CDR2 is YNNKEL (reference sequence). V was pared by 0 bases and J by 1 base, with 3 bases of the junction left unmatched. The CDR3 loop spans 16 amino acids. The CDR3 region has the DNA TGTGCCAGCAGCCAAGATATGGGACAGGGCACAGATACGCAGTATTTT. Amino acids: CASSQDMGQGTDTQYF.

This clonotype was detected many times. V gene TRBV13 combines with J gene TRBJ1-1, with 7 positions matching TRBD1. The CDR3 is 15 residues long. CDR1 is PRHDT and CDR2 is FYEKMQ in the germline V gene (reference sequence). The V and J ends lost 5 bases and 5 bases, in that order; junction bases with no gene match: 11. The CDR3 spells CASSPEEGARTEAFF. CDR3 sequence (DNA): TGTGCCAGCAGCCCAGAGGAGGGGGCGCGGACTGAAGCTTTCTTT.

The DNA of the CDR3 is TGTGCCAGCAGCTTTAGGGAATACCCTAACACCGGGGAGCTGTTTTTT. This encodes CASSFREYPNTGELFF. The rearrangement links TRBV11-3 to TRBJ2-2, with no clear D. CDR1 SGHNT and CDR2 YENEEA come from the germline V gene. The CDR3 loop spans 16 amino acids. V gave up 3 bases and J gave up 2 bases, with 13 bases separating them.

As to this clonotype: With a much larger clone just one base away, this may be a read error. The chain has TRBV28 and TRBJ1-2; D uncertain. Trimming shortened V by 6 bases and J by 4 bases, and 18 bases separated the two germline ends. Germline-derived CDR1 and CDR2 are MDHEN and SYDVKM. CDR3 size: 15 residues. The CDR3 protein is CASRFPRFSLYGYTF. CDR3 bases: TGTGCCAGCAGATTCCCCAGGTTTTCCCTCTATGGCTACACCTTC.

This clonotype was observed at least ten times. CDR3 in DNA: TGTGCCAGCAGCTTAGTGGGGGGACGCTACACCTTC. Amino acid sequence: CASSLVGGRYTF. J is TRBJ1-2 and V is TRBV7-2; D is perhaps TRBD1 (5 bases). V lost 1 base, J lost 9 bases, and 9 bases lay in between. The length of the CDR3 is 12 residues. In germline, CDR1 is SGHTA, CDR2 FQGNSA.

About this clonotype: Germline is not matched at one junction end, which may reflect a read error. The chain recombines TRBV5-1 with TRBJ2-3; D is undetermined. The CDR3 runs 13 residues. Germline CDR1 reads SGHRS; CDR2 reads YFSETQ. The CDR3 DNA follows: TGTGCCAGCAGCTTCACCCCCACAGATACGCAGTATTTT. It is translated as CASSFTPTDTQYF.